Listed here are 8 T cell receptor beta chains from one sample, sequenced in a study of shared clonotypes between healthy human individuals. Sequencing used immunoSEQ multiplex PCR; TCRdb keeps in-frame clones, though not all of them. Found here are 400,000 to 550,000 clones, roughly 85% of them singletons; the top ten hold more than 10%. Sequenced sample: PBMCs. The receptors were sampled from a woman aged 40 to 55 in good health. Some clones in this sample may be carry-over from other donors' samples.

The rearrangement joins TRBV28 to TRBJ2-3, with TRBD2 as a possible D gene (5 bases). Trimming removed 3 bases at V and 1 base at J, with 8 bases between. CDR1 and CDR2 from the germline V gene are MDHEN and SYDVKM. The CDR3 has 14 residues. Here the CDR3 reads CASSFLAGTDTQYF. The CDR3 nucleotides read TGTGCCAGCAGTTTCCTAGCTGGCACAGATACGCAGTATTTT.

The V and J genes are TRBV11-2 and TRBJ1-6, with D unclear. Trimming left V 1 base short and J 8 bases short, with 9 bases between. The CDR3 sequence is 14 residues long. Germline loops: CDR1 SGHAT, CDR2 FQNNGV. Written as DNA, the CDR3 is TGTGCCAGCAGCTTAGCCGGGGATTATTCACCCCTCCACTTT. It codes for CASSLAGDYSPLHF.

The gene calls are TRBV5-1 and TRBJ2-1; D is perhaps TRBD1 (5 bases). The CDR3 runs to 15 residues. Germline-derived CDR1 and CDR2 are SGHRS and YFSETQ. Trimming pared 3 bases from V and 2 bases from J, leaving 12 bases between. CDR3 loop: CASSWTDKAYNEQFF. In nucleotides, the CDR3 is TGCGCCAGCAGCTGGACGGACAAAGCCTACAATGAGCAGTTCTTC. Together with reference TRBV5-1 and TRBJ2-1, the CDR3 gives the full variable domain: KAGVTQTPRYLIKTRGQQVTLSCSPISGHRSVSWYQQTPGQGLQFLFEYFSETQRNKGNFPGRFSGRQFSNSRSEMNVSTLELGDSALYLCASSWTDKAYNEQFFGPGTRLTVL.

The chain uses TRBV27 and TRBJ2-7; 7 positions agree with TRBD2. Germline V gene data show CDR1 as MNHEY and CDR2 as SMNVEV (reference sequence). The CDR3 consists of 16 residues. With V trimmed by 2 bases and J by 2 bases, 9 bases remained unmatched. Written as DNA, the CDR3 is TGTGCCAGCAGTTTAATAGTGGGAGGGCCCCCCTACGAGCAGTACTTC. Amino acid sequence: CASSLIVGGPPYEQYF.

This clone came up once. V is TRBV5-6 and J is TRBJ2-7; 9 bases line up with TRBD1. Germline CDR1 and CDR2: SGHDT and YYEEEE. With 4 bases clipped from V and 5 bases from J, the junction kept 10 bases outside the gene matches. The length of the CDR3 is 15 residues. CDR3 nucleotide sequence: TGTGCCAGCAGCCCACCCCCCGGGACAGGGCACGAGCAGTACTTC. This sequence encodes CASSPPPGTGHEQYF. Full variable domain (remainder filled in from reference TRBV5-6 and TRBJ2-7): DAGVTQSPTHLIKTRGQQVTLRCSPKSGHDTVSWYQQALGQGPQFIFQYYEEEERQRGNFPDRFSGHQFPNYSSELNVNALLLGDSALYLCASSPPPGTGHEQYFGPGTRLTVT.

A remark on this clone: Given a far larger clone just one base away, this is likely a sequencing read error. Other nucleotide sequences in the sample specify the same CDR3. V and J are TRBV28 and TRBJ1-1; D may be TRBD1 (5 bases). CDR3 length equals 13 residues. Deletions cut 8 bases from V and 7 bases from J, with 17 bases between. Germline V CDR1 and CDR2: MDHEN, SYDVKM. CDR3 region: CASVGEERGEAFF. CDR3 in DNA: TGTGCCAGCGTTGGTGAGGAAAGGGGTGAAGCTTTCTTT.

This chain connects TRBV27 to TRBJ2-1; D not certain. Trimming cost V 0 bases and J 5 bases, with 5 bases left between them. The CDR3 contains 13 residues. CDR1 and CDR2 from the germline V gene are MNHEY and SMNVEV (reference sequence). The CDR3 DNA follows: TGTGCCAGCAGTTTATCGAAGGACAATGAGCAGTTCTTC. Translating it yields CASSLSKDNEQFF.

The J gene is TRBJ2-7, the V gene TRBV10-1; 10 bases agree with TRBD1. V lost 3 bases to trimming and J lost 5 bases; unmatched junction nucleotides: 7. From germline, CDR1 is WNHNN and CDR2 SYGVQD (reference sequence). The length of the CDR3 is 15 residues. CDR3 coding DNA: TGCGCCAGCAGTGATCCCGGGACAGGGGTTAACGAGCAGTACTTC. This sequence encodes CASSDPGTGVNEQYF.